This T cell receptor beta chain was captured by sequencing in a study of shared clonotypes between healthy human individuals. Notes on the study in general: Memory subsets had estimated richness that was generally smaller than that of naive subsets.

CDR1 SNHLY and CDR2 FYNNEI come from the germline V gene. V gave up 3 bases and J gave up 8 bases, with 8 bases separating them. The length of the CDR3 is 12 residues. CD45RO-negative cells were positively selected for CCR7, leaving out terminally differentiated effector memory CD45RA+ cells. There were no recent acute infections or vaccinations among the donors, who were healthy HIV-negative adults. On this clone itself: Antigen specificity is unknown.

Assay: immunoSEQ multiplex PCR; the TCRdb copy retains only in-frame clones and omits some. The sample lists about 590,000 clones, less than 97% occurring once. The clonotype comes from a young woman in good health. The sample consisted of naive CD8+ T cells sorted from blood. The V gene is TRBV2, the J gene TRBJ2-1, with D perhaps matching TRBD2 (5 bases). CDR3: CASSELAHEQFF. The CDR3 DNA reads as TGTGCCAGCAGTGAGCTAGCCCATGAGCAGTTCTTC.